This T cell receptor beta chain was sequenced during a study of OX40 agonist ivuxolimab in advanced cancers. V dropped 3 bases and J dropped 9; count of bases not matched to a gene: 14. CDR3 length: 16 amino acids. Germline V gene lookup returns CDR1 GTSNPN and CDR2 SVGIG (reference sequence). Profiled with immunoSEQ multiplex PCR; TCRdb holds only in-frame clones, not every one. Of approximately 60,000 clones listed, about four fifths are singletons. The sample was CD4+ or CD8+ T cells sorted from blood, taken in a trial of the OX40 agonist ivuxolimab. The chain combines TRBV30 with TRBJ2-1, with 10 positions matching TRBD1. The source of this sequence is an adult with an advanced solid tumor such as melanoma, head and neck, liver or kidney cancer. CDR3 bases: TGTGCCTGGAGGCCTATAGACAGGGGGCAATTAGGTGAGCAGTTCTTC. This encodes CAWRPIDRGQLGEQFF.